This TCR beta chain was profiled in a study of OX40 agonist ivuxolimab in advanced cancers. Study summary: The treatment was a fully human IgG2 OX40 agonist, ivuxolimab. Ivuxolimab, which patients received intravenously every 2 weeks, was dosed at 0.01 to 10 mg/kg.

Assay: immunoSEQ multiplex PCR; the TCRdb copy retains only in-frame clones and omits some. This table holds 70,000 or so clones, over 75% found once. Study-wide findings and caveats: At doses 0.1 to 3.0 mg/kg, CD4+ and CD8+ clones expanded.

In the case of this clone: Its antigen is as yet unknown.

CDR1 is MNHNS and CDR2 is SASEGT in the germline V gene. V gave up 7 bases and J gave up 0 bases, with 13 bases separating them. The CDR3 is made up of 15 amino acids. The sample was CD4+ or CD8+ T cells sorted from blood, taken in a trial of the OX40 agonist ivuxolimab. The chain links TRBV6-1 to TRBJ1-5; D is ambiguous. The origin of this receptor is an adult with an advanced solid tumor such as melanoma, head and neck, liver or kidney cancer. The CDR3 DNA is TGTGCCAGCATACAGACCCCTTATAGCAATCAGCCCCAGCATTTT. Amino acids: CASIQTPYSNQPQHF.